Presented here are 19 T cell receptor beta chains from one specimen sequenced in a study of cytomegalovirus exposure and HLA in healthy donors. Data came from immunoSEQ multiplex PCR; TCRdb stores just in-frame clones and leaves some out. The sample has around 150,000 clones, about 89% seen once. Sequenced sample: PBMCs. These receptors originate from a woman aged 18-35 years in good health and CMV-seropositive.

The chain couples TRBV5-1 to TRBJ2-3; D might be TRBD2 (5 bases). CDR3 length equals 13 residues. Trimming left V 1 base short and J 3 bases short, with 6 bases between. Germline V CDR1 and CDR2: SGHRS, YFSETQ. CDR3 region: CASSLRGTDTQYF. For the CDR3, the DNA is TGCGCCAGCAGCTTGAGAGGGACAGATACGCAGTATTTT.

V and J are TRBV6-5 and TRBJ1-2; 8 nucleotides agree with TRBD1. CDR1 and CDR2 from the germline V gene are MNHEY and SVGAGI. The CDR3 has 16 residues. The ends lost 0 bases at V and 1 base at J; junction bases unmatched: 4. The CDR3 region is CASSYSTGARNYGYTF. For the CDR3, the DNA is TGTGCCAGCAGTTACTCGACAGGGGCGCGTAACTATGGCTACACCTTC.

J is TRBJ1-1 and V is TRBV6-1; TRBD1 aligns across 9 bases. From germline, CDR1 is MNHNS and CDR2 SASEGT. This CDR3 spans 18 amino acids. V shed 4 bases, J shed 1 base, and the junction held 13 bases outside the gene matches. CDR3 residues: CASSVRVRDRVRNTEAFF. The CDR3 nucleotides are TGTGCCAGCAGTGTCCGGGTTAGGGACAGGGTAAGGAACACTGAAGCTTTCTTT.

The chain recombines TRBV2 with TRBJ1-1; TRBD1 matches 8 bases. Unmatched junction bases numbered 6, after V lost 2 bases and J lost 4 bases. The CDR3 consists of 15 residues. The germline gives CDR1 SNHLY, CDR2 FYNNEI. DNA for the CDR3: TGTGCCAGCAGTGAATTAGGCACAGGGGGCACTGAAGCTTTCTTT. This codes for CASSELGTGGTEAFF.

The chain combines TRBV10-3 with TRBJ2-1; TRBD1 matches 8 bases. The CDR3 sequence is 14 residues long. Germline CDR1 reads ENHRY; CDR2 reads SYGVKD. V shed 4 bases and J 4 bases; nucleotides not matched to a gene: 3. In DNA, the CDR3 is TGTGCCATCAGTGCCAGGGGGCCGTACAATGAGCAGTTCTTC. This codes for CAISARGPYNEQFF.

J is TRBJ1-2 and V is TRBV5-5, with a weak D call TRBD1 (5 bases). This CDR3 comprises 15 residues. From germline, CDR1 is SGHKS and CDR2 YYEKEE (reference sequence). V lost 4 bases and J 4 bases, leaving 17 bases between the germline ends. The DNA of the CDR3 is TGTGCCAGCAGCCCCTGGGGAGGGGACGGCTATGGCTACACCTTC. The encoded protein is CASSPWGGDGYGYTF.

This clone was detected once. The gene calls are TRBV27 and TRBJ1-6; D gene ambiguous. V shed 6 bases and J shed 3 bases, with 12 bases lying between them. Per germline, CDR1 MNHEY and CDR2 SMNVEV (reference sequence). The CDR3 has 15 amino acids. CDR3 nucleotide sequence: TGTGCCAGCAGACGAGAAGCTAACTATAATTCACCCCTCCACTTT. It codes for CASRREANYNSPLHF.

The chain is built from TRBV2 and TRBJ2-5; a weak D match, TRBD2 (6 bases). Trimming cost V 3 bases and J 5 bases, with 16 bases left between them. This CDR3 region has 15 residues. Germline CDR1 is SNHLY and CDR2 is FYNNEI. CDR3 in amino acids: CASSDGGWPGETQYF. DNA for the CDR3: TGTGCCAGCAGTGACGGGGGTTGGCCAGGGGAGACCCAGTACTTC.

The chain joins TRBV25-1 to TRBJ2-3; TRBD1 matches 7 bases. Germline CDR1 and CDR2: MGHDK and SYGVNS. With 6 bases clipped from V and 1 base from J, the junction kept 10 bases outside the gene matches. The CDR3 loop spans 16 amino acids. DNA for the CDR3: TGTGCCAGCAGCGATCGACAGGGCTTTCGCACAGATACGCAGTATTTT. It yields the protein CASSDRQGFRTDTQYF.

The rearrangement joins TRBV4-1 to TRBJ2-3, with D perhaps TRBD2 (6 bases). Germline loops: CDR1 MGHRA, CDR2 YSYEKL. The CDR3 extends over 16 amino acids. Trimming stripped 0 bases from V and 0 bases from J, with 10 bases between. For the CDR3, the DNA is TGCGCCAGCAGCCAAGAGCCTAGCGCAAGCACAGATACGCAGTATTTT. This encodes CASSQEPSASTDTQYF.

The sample holds one count of this clone. V is TRBV6-1 and J is TRBJ1-6; no firm D call. The V gene lost 9 bases and the J gene lost 0 bases, with 12 bases spanning the gap. This CDR3 region has 15 residues. Per germline, CDR1 MNHNS and CDR2 SASEGT. This CDR3 reads CASRGISSYNSPLHF. As DNA, the CDR3 is TGTGCCAGTAGAGGTATCAGCTCCTATAATTCACCCCTCCACTTT.

In DNA, the CDR3 is TGCGCCAGCAGCCAAGACCCGGGAGTTCCCGGGGAGCTGTTTTTT. Residues: CASSQDPGVPGELFF. V and J are TRBV4-3 and TRBJ2-2; D may be TRBD2 (6 bases). Germline CDR1 and CDR2: LGHNA and YSLEER. V dropped 0 bases and J dropped 6 bases, with 11 bases sitting between them. The CDR3 consists of 15 residues.

This chain connects TRBV28 to TRBJ2-7; 9 positions agree with TRBD1. Germline V gives CDR1 MDHEN, CDR2 SYDVKM. V was pared by 2 bases and J by 0 bases, with 2 bases of the junction left unmatched. The CDR3 spans 15 residues. The CDR3 spells CASSLGTGFSYEQYF. As DNA, the CDR3 is TGTGCCAGCAGTTTAGGGACAGGGTTCTCCTACGAGCAGTACTTC.

This chain joins TRBV5-1 and TRBJ1-1, with TRBD1 matching over 9 bases. The CDR3 covers 16 residues. Germline lookup yields CDR1 SGHRS and CDR2 YFSETQ. Trimming cost V 3 bases and J 2 bases; bases outside gene matches: 8. CDR3 amino acids: CASSWGDRDINTEAFF. DNA for the CDR3: TGCGCCAGCAGCTGGGGGGACAGGGATATTAACACTGAAGCTTTCTTT.

This chain connects TRBV7-8 to TRBJ1-2, with 7 bases identical to TRBD1. The germline V gene encodes CDR1 SGHVS and CDR2 FQNEAQ. The J segment lost 1 base and the V segment lost 1 base, leaving 6 bases of the junction unmatched. The CDR3 runs 16 residues. The CDR3 nucleotides are TGTGCCAGCAGCTTAGGGACAGGACCTGTTAACTATGGCTACACCTTC. It specifies CASSLGTGPVNYGYTF.

The rearrangement links TRBV27 to TRBJ2-2; 9 bases align to TRBD2. CDR1 MNHEY and CDR2 SMNVEV come from the germline V gene (reference sequence). V lost 5 bases, J lost 0 bases, and 4 bases stayed unmatched. The CDR3 is made up of 16 amino acids. The CDR3 nucleotides read TGTGCCAGCAGTCCTGCTAGCGGGGCGAACACCGGGGAGCTGTTTTTT. The encoded protein is CASSPASGANTGELFF.

The chain joins TRBV28 to TRBJ2-5, with TRBD2 matching 8 bases. The germline V gene encodes CDR1 MDHEN and CDR2 SYDVKM. The CDR3 runs to 16 residues. With 3 bases clipped from V and 5 bases from J, the junction kept 11 bases outside the gene matches. The CDR3 here is CASSFTGTRLSETQYF. CDR3 nucleotides: TGTGCCAGCAGTTTCACCGGGACTAGGTTGAGCGAGACCCAGTACTTC.

In DNA form, the CDR3 reads TGTGCCAGCAGCCCACTCGAGGCCCTGAGCACAGATACGCAGTATTTT. As protein: CASSPLEALSTDTQYF. V and J are TRBV7-7 and TRBJ2-3; D gene unclear. CDR1 is SSHAT and CDR2 is FNYEAQ in the germline V gene (reference sequence). This CDR3 comprises 16 residues. V shed 5 bases and J shed 0 bases, with 15 bases lying between them.

The chain links TRBV7-4 to TRBJ1-1; a possible D gene is TRBD1 (6 bases). The CDR3 consists of 14 residues. Per germline, CDR1 SGHVT and CDR2 SQSDAQ. V lost 2 bases to trimming and J lost 1 base, with 8 bases between them. CDR3 amino acids: CASSLRDTNTEAFF. Written as DNA, the CDR3 is TGTGCCAGCAGCTTACGGGACACGAACACTGAAGCTTTCTTT. The full variable domain, its missing parts supplied by reference TRBV7-4 and TRBJ1-1, is GAGVSQSPRYKVAKRGRDVALRCDSISGHVTLYWYRQTLGQGSEVLTYSQSDAQRDKSGRPSGRFSAERPERSVSTLKIQRTEQGDSAVYLCASSLRDTNTEAFFGQGTRLTVV.